The 10 T cell receptor beta chains reported below all come from one sample, sequenced in a study of radiotherapy plus CTLA-4 blockade in lung cancer. Using immunoSEQ multiplex PCR, the repertoire was profiled, and TCRdb retains in-frame clones only, with some absent. Of about 53,000 clones listed, about 83% were seen once; the top ten hold 4.5% to 5%. The sequencing used peripheral blood, collected from a patient treated with radiotherapy plus ipilimumab. All receptors derive from a human donor with non-small cell lung cancer whose response to radiotherapy plus ipilimumab could not be evaluated.

The chain couples TRBV6-5 to TRBJ2-7, with 9 bases lining up with TRBD1. The CDR3 has 14 amino acids. Trimming took 6 bases from V and 2 from J; bases not matched to a gene: 5. Per germline, CDR1 MNHEY and CDR2 SVGAGI. DNA for the CDR3: TGTGCCAGCAGGGCGCGACAGGGGGCCTACGAGCAGTACTTC. Translating gives CASRARQGAYEQYF.

This clone appeared a few times. This chain joins TRBV30 and TRBJ2-2, with D possibly TRBD2 on 6 matching bases. In germline, CDR1 is GTSNPN, CDR2 SVGIG (reference sequence). This CDR3 contains 17 residues. The germline V and J ends were trimmed by 2 bases and 1 base, with 17 bases remaining between them. The CDR3 DNA is TGTGCCTGGAGTCGAGCCTCTTGGAGGGGGAACACCGGGGAGCTGTTTTTT. This encodes CAWSRASWRGNTGELFF.

This sequence joins TRBV6-4 and TRBJ2-2; maybe TRBD1 (6 bases). CDR1 and CDR2 from the germline V gene are MRHNA and SNTAGT. This CDR3 spans 17 amino acids. V lost 0 bases, J lost 1 base, and 12 bases lay in between. The CDR3 region has the DNA TGTGCCAGCAGTGACTCCTACAGGGTCGGGAACACCGGGGAGCTGTTTTTT. Its translation is CASSDSYRVGNTGELFF.

The rearrangement links TRBV7-9 to TRBJ2-5, with 8 bases aligning to TRBD1. The J call may be incorrect, as the DNA end agrees better with TRBJ2-7. Germline loops: CDR1 SEHNR, CDR2 FQNEAQ (reference sequence). The CDR3 is 14 residues long. For the CDR3, the DNA is TGTGCCAGCAGCATTCGACAGGGGATGGCCGAGCAGTACTTC. Protein sequence: CASSIRQGMAEQYF.

J is TRBJ2-5 and V is TRBV18, with D unresolved. The CDR3 runs to 13 residues. Germline CDR1 and CDR2: KGHSH and LQKENI. V was clipped by 3 bases and J by 1 base, with 6 bases between them. CDR3 protein: CASSPSSQETQYF. The CDR3 DNA follows: TGTGCCAGCTCACCGTCCTCCCAAGAGACCCAGTACTTC.

The rearrangement links TRBV5-1 to TRBJ2-1, with 12 bases aligning to TRBD2. The CDR3 length is 17 residues. With V trimmed by 0 bases and J by 8 bases, 9 bases remained unmatched. Germline CDR1 is SGHRS and CDR2 is YFSETQ. The CDR3 sequence is CASSLAPGLAGIDEQFF. Here the CDR3 DNA reads TGCGCCAGCAGCTTGGCCCCAGGACTAGCGGGAATCGATGAGCAGTTCTTC.

The J gene is TRBJ1-4, the V gene TRBV6-5, with 7 nucleotides matching TRBD1. The CDR3 has 14 amino acids. Per the germline V gene, CDR1 is MNHEY and CDR2 is SVGAGI. Trimming took 6 bases from V and 8 from J; bases not matched to a gene: 9. DNA of the CDR3: TGTGCCAGCAGGCAACCGGGACAGAGAGAAAAACTGTTTTTT. It yields the protein CASRQPGQREKLFF.

V usage is TRBV27 and J usage is TRBJ2-7; TRBD1 is a possible D gene (5 bases). Germline CDR1 reads MNHEY; CDR2 reads SMNVEV (reference sequence). Trimming took off 0 bases at V and 1 base at J, with 13 bases between the two ends. The CDR3 has 16 residues. CDR3: CASSLSAGFISYEQYF. For the CDR3, the DNA is TGTGCCAGCAGTTTATCGGCAGGGTTCATATCCTACGAGCAGTACTTC.

The chain combines TRBV5-4 with TRBJ1-1; D is possibly TRBD1 (5 bases). V was pared by 2 bases and J by 2 bases, with 13 bases between. The CDR3 is 15 amino acids. The germline CDR1 and CDR2 sequences are SGHNT and YYREEE (reference sequence). The CDR3 region is CASSLAGRGNTEAFF. DNA of the CDR3: TGTGCCAGCAGCTTAGCGGGACGGGGTAACACTGAAGCTTTCTTT.

The genes are TRBV18 and TRBJ2-7; 7 bases are shared with TRBD2. This CDR3 spans 14 amino acids. Germline V gives CDR1 KGHSH, CDR2 LQKENI. J was trimmed by 2 bases and V by 2 bases; bases with no gene match: 3. The CDR3 nucleotides read TGTGCCAGCTCACCAGGGCGGGAGACCTACGAGCAGTACTTC. This sequence encodes CASSPGRETYEQYF.